This TCR beta chain is from a study of cytomegalovirus exposure and HLA in healthy donors. Trimming took off 3 bases at V and 0 bases at J, with 9 bases between the two ends. The CDR3 length is 14 residues. In germline, CDR1 is SGHTA, CDR2 FQGNSA. The PCR contained 60 Vbeta and 13 Jbeta primers. The protocol was immunoSEQ multiplex PCR, while the TCRdb copy is restricted to in-frame clones and leaves out a portion. Altogether 200,000 or so clones are present, 75% to 85% being singletons, with the ten largest covering 2.7%. Sequenced: PBMCs. This chain joins TRBV7-2 and TRBJ2-7; D uncertain. This clonotype originated in a woman between 40 and 55 years old in good health and CMV-seronegative. The CDR3, as DNA: TGTGCCAGCAGCTTGGGCATAAGCTCCTACGAGCAGTACTTC. This encodes CASSLGISSYEQYF.